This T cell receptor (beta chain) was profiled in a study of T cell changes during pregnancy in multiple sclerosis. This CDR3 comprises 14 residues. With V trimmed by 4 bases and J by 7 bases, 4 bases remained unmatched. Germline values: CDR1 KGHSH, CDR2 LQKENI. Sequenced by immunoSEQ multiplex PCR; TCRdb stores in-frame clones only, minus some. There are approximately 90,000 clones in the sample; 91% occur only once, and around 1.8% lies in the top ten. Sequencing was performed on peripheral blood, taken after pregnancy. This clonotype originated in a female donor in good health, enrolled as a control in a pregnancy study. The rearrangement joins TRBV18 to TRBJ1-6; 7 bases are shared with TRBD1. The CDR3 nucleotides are TGTGCCAGCTCACAGACAGGGTGGAATTCACCCCTCCACTTT. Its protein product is CASSQTGWNSPLHF.